What follows are 20 T cell receptor beta chains derived from one specimen sequenced in a study of chemoradiotherapy in HPV16-positive cancers. Only in-frame clones appear in the TCRdb table, and some are missing; sequencing was by immunoSEQ multiplex PCR. The sample records 7,900 or so clones, around 81% being singletons. Sample collection was performed from a patient who underwent chemoradiotherapy. These receptors were taken from a human donor with HPV-associated anogenital cancer.

The chain is built from TRBV7-8 and TRBJ2-1; D remains ambiguous. Trimming took off 1 base at V and 0 bases at J, with 10 bases between the two ends. This CDR3 contains 16 residues. The germline CDR1 and CDR2 sequences are SGHVS and FQNEAQ. The CDR3 nucleotides read TGTGCCAGCAGCTTAGTCCAACCGCTCTCCTACAATGAGCAGTTCTTC. It specifies CASSLVQPLSYNEQFF.

V gene TRBV18 combines with J gene TRBJ2-7; no clear D. This CDR3 has 16 amino acids. Germline assignment: CDR1 KGHSH and CDR2 LQKENI. V gave up 0 bases and J gave up 1 base, with 13 bases separating them. This CDR3 reads CASSPPGGLRSYEQYF. As DNA, the CDR3 is TGTGCCAGCTCACCACCGGGTGGCCTCCGGTCCTACGAGCAGTACTTC. Filled out from reference TRBV18 and TRBJ2-7, the complete variable domain reads NAGVMQNPRHLVRRRGQEARLRCSPMKGHSHVYWYRQLPEEGLKFMVYLQKENIIDESGMPKERFSAEFPKEGPSILRIQQVVRGDSAAYFCASSPPGGLRSYEQYFGPGTRLTVT.

V and J are TRBV9 and TRBJ2-7, with 7 bases identical to TRBD1. J gave up 1 base and V 3 bases, and 4 bases lay outside the gene matches. Germline lookup yields CDR1 SGDLS and CDR2 YYNGEE. The CDR3 loop spans 14 amino acids. The CDR3 DNA follows: TGTGCCAGCAGCGCTAGACAGGGTTCCTACGAGCAGTACTTC. This translates into CASSARQGSYEQYF. The whole variable domain, filled in from reference TRBV9 and TRBJ2-7, reads DSGVTQTPKHLITATGQRVTLRCSPRSGDLSVYWYQQSLDQGLQFLIQYYNGEERAKGNILERFSAQQFPDLHSELNLSSLELGDSALYFCASSARQGSYEQYFGPGTRLTVT.

This clone was seen only once. This sequence joins TRBV10-3 and TRBJ2-3; 13 bases fit TRBD2. The V gene's germline CDR1 is ENHRY and CDR2 SYGVKD. The V and J ends lost 11 bases and 3 bases, in that order; junction bases with no gene match: 8. This CDR3 contains 15 residues. CDR3 amino acids: CASTSGGASTDTQYF. The CDR3 coding sequence is TGTGCCTCCACTAGCGGGGGGGCCTCAACAGATACGCAGTATTTT.

The chain joins TRBV2 to TRBJ2-1; D ambiguous. Trimming removed 7 bases at V and 8 bases at J, with 12 bases between. The CDR3 has 12 amino acids. In germline, CDR1 is SNHLY, CDR2 FYNNEI. The CDR3 is CASNPITYEQFF. CDR3 sequence (DNA): TGTGCCAGCAATCCCATAACCTATGAGCAGTTCTTC.

CDR3 nucleotide sequence: TGTGCCAGTAGTATTACCGGGACAGGGTACCAGCCCCAGCATTTT. It is translated as CASSITGTGYQPQHF. This chain uses TRBV19 with TRBJ1-5; 9 positions match TRBD1. Germline V CDR1 and CDR2: LNHDA, SQIVND (reference sequence). CDR3 length: 15 amino acids. V shed 3 bases and J 7 bases; nucleotides not matched to a gene: 7.

The gene calls are TRBV14 and TRBJ2-4; a weak D match, TRBD1 (7 bases). The CDR3 sequence is 16 residues long. CDR1 SGHDN and CDR2 FVKESK come from the germline V gene. Trimming took off 4 bases at V and 7 bases at J, with 20 bases between the two ends. The CDR3 protein is CASSPQGGGMGNIQYF. The CDR3 nucleotides read TGTGCCAGCAGCCCGCAAGGGGGCGGGATGGGTAACATTCAGTACTTC.

This chain connects TRBV5-1 to TRBJ1-1; D perhaps matches TRBD1 (5 bases). CDR1 and CDR2 from the germline V gene are SGHRS and YFSETQ. The V and J ends lost 3 bases and 4 bases respectively, with 16 bases between them. CDR3 size: 15 residues. CDR3 DNA: TGCGCCAGCAGCTCCCTTCAGGGTGGTGGCACTGAAGCTTTCTTT. This encodes CASSSLQGGGTEAFF.

CDR3 loop: CASSLDLAGGFPYNEQFF. In nucleotides, the CDR3 is TGCGCCAGCAGCTTGGATCTAGCGGGGGGCTTTCCCTACAATGAGCAGTTCTTC. This chain links TRBV5-1 with TRBJ2-1; 11 nucleotides line up with TRBD2. This CDR3 has 18 residues. The germline gives CDR1 SGHRS, CDR2 YFSETQ. The junction had 7 bases not matched to a gene; V was cut back by 0 bases and J by 2 bases.

The chain links TRBV6-4 to TRBJ1-3; perhaps TRBD1 as D (6 bases). The germline CDR1 and CDR2 sequences are MRHNA and SNTAGT. CDR3 length: 14 residues. V shed 6 bases and J shed 3 bases, with 12 bases lying between them. CDR3 amino acids: CASSLQGVGNTIYF. In DNA form, the CDR3 reads TGTGCCAGCAGCCTACAGGGTGTTGGAAACACCATATATTTT.

The V call is TRBV7-6, the J call TRBJ2-1, with TRBD2 identical over 7 bases. The CDR3 totals 14 residues. Germline V gene sequence: CDR1 SGHVS, CDR2 FNYEAQ. With 6 bases clipped from V and 8 bases from J, the junction kept 10 bases outside the gene matches. CDR3 DNA sequence: TGTGCCAGCAGTACCAGTCTAGCGGTCCATGAGCAGTTCTTC. Translation: CASSTSLAVHEQFF. Full variable domain (rest looked up from reference TRBV7-6 and TRBJ2-1): GAGVSQSPRYKVTKRGQDVALRCDPISGHVSLYWYRQALGQGPEFLTYFNYEAQQDKSGLPNDRFSAERPEGSISTLTIQRTEQRDSAMYRCASSTSLAVHEQFFGPGTRLTVL.

There are a few counts of this clone. The chain joins TRBV7-9 to TRBJ1-3; D may be TRBD1 (5 bases). Germline CDR1 SEHNR, CDR2 FQNEAQ (reference sequence). V was cut by 5 bases and J by 11 bases, with 13 bases left in between. The CDR3 is 12 residues long. Written as DNA, the CDR3 is TGTGCCAGCAGCGAACTTCAGGGCCCCATATATTTT. Translation: CASSELQGPIYF. Based on the CDR3 plus reference TRBV7-9 and TRBJ1-3, the full variable domain is DTGVSQNPRHKITKRGQNVTFRCDPISEHNRLYWYRQTLGQGPEFLTYFQNEAQLEKSRLLSDRFSAERPKGSFSTLEIQRTEQGDSAMYLCASSELQGPIYFGEGSWLTVV.

This clone was picked up one time. J is TRBJ2-1 and V is TRBV27; the match to TRBD2 covers 11 bases. The V and J ends lost 5 bases and 10 bases, in that order; junction bases with no gene match: 10. This CDR3 is built from 15 residues. Germline V gene data show CDR1 as MNHEY and CDR2 as SMNVEV (reference sequence). CDR3 sequence (DNA): TGTGCCAGCAGTCCACTAGCGGGGGCCCGTGGAGAGCAGTTCTTC. Its translation: CASSPLAGARGEQFF.

The rearrangement uses TRBV5-1 and TRBJ2-7; D is tentatively TRBD1 or TRBD2 (5 bases each). The CDR3 sequence is 17 residues long. Trimming removed 6 bases from V and 4 bases from J, with 26 bases in between. In germline, CDR1 is SGHRS, CDR2 YFSETQ. Here the CDR3 DNA reads TGCGCCAGCACCCCAGTAGGTGGGACGAAAGGTCCTTACGAGCAGTACTTC. This sequence encodes CASTPVGGTKGPYEQYF. The full variable domain, in which reference TRBV5-1 and TRBJ2-7 provide the parts outside the CDR3, is KAGVTQTPRYLIKTRGQQVTLSCSPISGHRSVSWYQQTPGQGLQFLFEYFSETQRNKGNFPGRFSGRQFSNSRSEMNVSTLELGDSALYLCASTPVGGTKGPYEQYFGPGTRLTVT.

This chain uses TRBV6-5 with TRBJ2-2; D gene uncertain. The CDR3 spans 14 residues. Germline assignment: CDR1 MNHEY and CDR2 SVGAGI. Trimming took off 3 bases at V and 4 bases at J, with 9 bases between the two ends. CDR3 DNA: TGTGCCAGCAGTTATGGTTTGGGCACCGGGGAGCTGTTTTTT. Translating it yields CASSYGLGTGELFF.

This chain joins TRBV19 and TRBJ1-1; 9 bases agree with TRBD1. With 4 bases clipped from V and 3 bases from J, the junction kept 6 bases outside the gene matches. Germline assignment: CDR1 LNHDA and CDR2 SQIVND (reference sequence). This CDR3 region has 15 residues. CDR3 DNA: TGTGCCAGTAGTAGCCGGGACAGGGCCCACACTGAAGCTTTCTTT. Its translation: CASSSRDRAHTEAFF.

The genes are TRBV9 and TRBJ1-3; the match to TRBD1 covers 7 bases. Germline V CDR1 and CDR2: SGDLS, YYNGEE. V shed 0 bases, J shed 4 bases, and the junction held 4 bases outside the gene matches. CDR3 length: 15 amino acids. The DNA of the CDR3 is TGTGCCAGCAGCGTAGCCTGGACAGGAGGAAACACCATATATTTT. Its protein is CASSVAWTGGNTIYF. Filled out from reference TRBV9 and TRBJ1-3, the complete variable domain reads DSGVTQTPKHLITATGQRVTLRCSPRSGDLSVYWYQQSLDQGLQFLIQYYNGEERAKGNILERFSAQQFPDLHSELNLSSLELGDSALYFCASSVAWTGGNTIYFGEGSWLTVV.

The chain combines TRBV2 with TRBJ2-5; D unclear. V was shortened by 1 base and J by 1 base, with 7 bases between the two germline ends. The CDR3 is made up of 14 amino acids. The germline V gene encodes CDR1 SNHLY and CDR2 FYNNEI. CDR3 amino acids: CASSEGGAQETQYF. The CDR3 nucleotides are TGTGCCAGCAGTGAAGGCGGCGCCCAAGAGACCCAGTACTTC. The whole variable domain, remainder taken from reference TRBV2 and TRBJ2-5, is EPEVTQTPSHQVTQMGQEVILRCVPISNHLYFYWYRQILGQKVEFLVSFYNNEISEKSEIFDDQFSVERPDGSNFTLKIRSTKLEDSAMYFCASSEGGAQETQYFGPGTRLLVL.

The chain joins TRBV6-5 to TRBJ2-2; D possibly uses TRBD1 or TRBD2 (5 bases each). CDR3 length equals 13 residues. Per the germline V gene, CDR1 is MNHEY and CDR2 is SVGAGI. V lost 8 bases and J 7 bases, leaving 14 bases between the germline ends. The DNA of the CDR3 is TGTGCCAGCTCCCCAGGGCGGGTCGGGGAGCTGTTTTTT. It translates to CASSPGRVGELFF.

The J gene is TRBJ1-1, the V gene TRBV9; D uncertain. CDR1 is SGDLS, CDR2 YYNGEE, per germline. Trimming left V 4 bases short and J 1 base short, with 14 bases between. The CDR3 covers 15 residues. The CDR3 protein is CASSPRPEPNTEAFF. The CDR3 region has the DNA TGTGCCAGCAGCCCACGTCCAGAACCGAACACTGAAGCTTTCTTT.